The rows below give T cell receptor beta chains drawn from one sample of a study of shared clonotypes between healthy human individuals. Assay: immunoSEQ multiplex PCR; the TCRdb copy retains only in-frame clones and omits some. The sample carries approximately 470,000 clones, more than 65% recorded once. The sequencing sample was made of PBMCs. The receptors shown here come from a woman aged 40-49 years in good health. Some clones in this sample may be carry-over from other donors' samples. The CDR3 runs from the conserved cysteine through the conserved F or W.

v_gene	j_gene	len	CDR3aa
TRBV19	TRBJ1-3	15	CASRRDRVSGNTIYF
TRBV5-1	TRBJ1-1	14	CASSLGPVNTEAFF
TRBV25-1	TRBJ1-4	17	CASRSQKKTEPNEKLFF
TRBV7-3	TRBJ2-1	13	CASSSGLVHEQFF
TRBV18	TRBJ1-5	16	CASSPAGVTGNQPQHF
TRBV4-1	TRBJ1-1	17	CASSLKGLGGKNTEAFF
TRBV6-5	TRBJ1-1	15	CASSSDTLLNTEAFF
TRBV2	TRBJ1-4	14	CASRNDRGDEKLFF
TRBV10-3	TRBJ2-7	14	CATRPQGATYEQYF
TRBV2	TRBJ1-4	13	CASHRLTNEKLFF
TRBV11-1	TRBJ2-3	17	CASSLALVAASTDTQYF
TRBV10-3	TRBJ1-1	14	CAISVLQVGTEAFF
TRBV7-9	TRBJ2-3	14	CASSFSGNTDTQYF
TRBV25-1	TRBJ1-4	13	CASSDPYGEKLFF
TRBV2	TRBJ1-1	15	CASSGTGGANTEAFF
TRBV7-2	TRBJ2-1	12	CASSLRSNEQFF
TRBV7-3	TRBJ1-1	14	CASSPRGGGTEAFF
TRBV11-2	TRBJ2-2	17	CASSLTSGRAFTGELFF
TRBV30	TRBJ2-1	11	CAWTAYNEQFF
TRBV7-3	TRBJ1-2	14	CASSLTGAGYGYTF
TRBV5-1	TRBJ2-2	13	CASSLQDTGELFF
TRBV18	TRBJ1-1	16	CASSPPQSGGNTEAFF
TRBV5-6	TRBJ2-1	15	CASSWTGTDYNEQFF
TRBV30	TRBJ1-5	15	CAWSSTGTVDQPQHF
TRBV30	TRBJ1-5	16	CAWSVGGDYSNQPQHF
TRBV11-2	TRBJ2-7	14	CASSRRGREGEQYF
TRBV28	TRBJ2-7	15	CASSRAGGRAYEQYF
TRBV5-1	TRBJ1-4	15	CASSPDTDSGEKLFF
TRBV7-2	TRBJ2-2	18	CASSLASPGLTNTGELFF
TRBV28	TRBJ1-5	16	CASSPAWGSVGQPQHF
TRBV5-1	TRBJ2-3	16	CASSLAAGTPTDTQYF
TRBV18	TRBJ1-5	15	CASSLLRGSNQPQHF
TRBV5-1	TRBJ1-3	15	CASSPQVSHGNTIYF
TRBV6-1	TRBJ1-1	15	CASSGRWFMNTEAFF
TRBV7-9	TRBJ1-1	15	CASSLMGQGGTEAFF
TRBV2	TRBJ1-5	14	CASRVRFGNQPQHF